This T cell receptor (beta chain) was recorded in a study of shared clonotypes between healthy human individuals (dated by TCRdb to 2019 to 2021). Concerning the study at large: A few men and a couple of women, aged 18 to 49 years, made up the cohort. Per donor, three plates each were used for CD4 naive and CD4 memory, two for CD8 naive, and one for CD8 memory. To estimate repertoire size and how much clonotypes are shared between individuals, the study performed deep sequencing of blood TCR repertoires from 4 to 6 healthy adults. Different laboratories and diverse techniques were used to prepare libraries and sequence TCR repertoires, to increase sequencing depth and limit assay-specific biases. Leukapheresis yielded between about 0.8 and 9.5 billion PBMCs per donor. The study at large found these results: Sampling was restricted to blood, and TCR repertoires in tissue are likely to differ from TCR repertoires in blood. Pairwise subsampling indicated that sequencing depth was expected to affect the degree of clonotype sharing among donors. Compared with non-shared clonotypes, clonotypes shared by all four sorted-subset donors had higher generation probabilities. Naive subsets generally had larger estimated clonotype richness than memory subsets did. Even with the large sequencing depth, rarefaction of the sorted-subset datasets indicated that sequencing was incomplete. The small number of donors limited the genetic and exposure-history diversity represented. Across four donors, approximately 4.6% of naive CD4, approximately 4% of naive CD8, about 2.3% of memory CD4, and roughly 0.41% of memory CD8 clonotypes were shared.

Using the deep immunoSEQ assay, multiplex PCR amplified TCR CDR3 regions from genomic DNA. Extracted genomic DNA from each cell subset was spread evenly across all wells of several immunoSEQ 96-well plates, with each plate serving as a replicate. For sorted subsets, about 200 ng genomic DNA, equal to about 30,000 T cell genomes, was loaded into each replicate PCR. Purified libraries were quantified with a Qubit 3.0 fluorometer, sized on a Bioanalyzer 2100, and re-quantified with the KAPA Library Quantification kit. A separate single-read 150-cycle Illumina NextSeq 550 flow cell was used to sequence each immunoSEQ 96-well plate. The paper's data handling went like this. Because only junctional sequences without quality scores were contained in the immunoSEQ output, filtering matching that applied to full-length reads could not be performed. To assign V/J genes and CDR3, sequences were annotated using PyIR, a Python wrapper for IgBLAST v1.9, with IMGT germline references. Reads with weak V/J assignments (E-value above 1e-6), missing CDR3, stop codons, out-of-frame junctions, or ambiguous translated residues were removed. A V3J clonotype was defined by an identical inferred V gene, J gene, and CDR3 amino acid sequence. To compute the percentage overlap between repertoires, the number of shared unique clonotypes was divided by the size of the smaller repertoire. Three approaches were used to assess repertoire richness: RTK rarefaction, the Chao1 estimator, and Recon v2.1 estimates of unobserved clonotypes. OLGA was used to compute generation probabilities for all TCRbeta clonotypes that the gDNA method yielded from a handful of donors. Sourced from immuneACCESS, this table was stored by TCRdb with only in-frame sequences that have V and J called. A share of the clones is absent; for the studies checked, an unresolved V gene accounts for under half, and the remainder has no known explanation. The V and J calls and the clone size are those of that table, but D and trimming were determined from the DNA. The sample table lists 950,000 to 1,200,000 clones, around 77% of them with a count of one. The leading ten clones occupy 0.89% of the sample.

Healthy HIV-negative adults with no recently reported acute infections or vaccinations were included as donors. Every donor was a Caucasian adult living in Nashville, Tennessee, USA. Magnetic negative selection was used to enrich CD4+ T cells, after which naive cells were positively selected on CD45RA and the negative fraction became the memory subset. After blood collection by leukapheresis, PBMCs were isolated using Ficoll-Histopaque density gradient centrifugation and then cryopreserved in the vapor phase of liquid nitrogen. Analytical flow cytometry was used to check the purity and quantity of every magnetically sorted T cell population. From each sorted fraction, genomic DNA was isolated and quantified by UV absorbance on a Nanodrop 2000c. From the cysteine through the phenylalanine, the CDR3 covers 15 amino acids. The CDR3 DNA has 45 bases and is translated from base 1. At the junction V is shortened by 4 bases and J by 6 bases, with 16 bases in between. The germline V gene supplies CDR1 SGHDT and CDR2 YYEEEE.

A word on this clone: Its target antigen remains unknown. Per-base quality was not reported, and no clone a single base away is much larger than it.

The chain is made from TRBV5-6 and TRBJ2-2; perhaps TRBD1 is the D gene, with 6 bases matching. Sequencing input: memory CD4+ T cells from PBMCs. In light of the paper, this sample's cell subset or site label describes: CD45RA-negative fraction. The origin of this receptor is a man between 18 and 35 years old in good health. Some clones in this sample may be carry-over from other donors' samples. CDR3 reads: CASSRTVRRAGELFF. The DNA is TGTGCCAGCAGCCGGACAGTCCGACGGGCCGGGGAGCTGTTTTTT.